Described below is a single T cell receptor (beta chain) sequence and its context. The germline V gene encodes CDR1 SEHNR and CDR2 FQNEAQ (reference sequence). The CDR3 loop spans 16 amino acids. The junction had 8 bases not matched to a gene; V was cut back by 1 base and J by 5 bases. No treatment had been given to any patient before thyroid surgery. This sample stems from a study of metastatic and nonmetastatic thyroid tumors. TCRdb called clones again from the PCR reads with MiXCR. This sample has about 20,000 clones, with about a sixth found just once. Material for sequencing was blood. The receptor comes from a female donor with papillary thyroid cancer or a benign thyroid nodule (not recorded which). Some clones in this sample may be carry-over from other donors' samples. This rearrangement joins TRBV7-9 to TRBJ2-5; 9 positions match TRBD1. The DNA for the CDR3 is TGTGCCAGCAGCTTAGATAACAGGGGGCGCGGTGAGACCCAGTACTTC. Amino acid sequence: CASSLDNRGRGETQYF.